The clone carrying this TCR beta chain has just a few counts. Its antigen is still unknown. The data derive from a study of T cell repertoires in cytomegalovirus infection. In the study overall: Alongside well-studied HLA-B-restricted CMV epitopes, recently identified HLA-C-restricted CMV epitopes were also used. Matching HLA type, along with CMV infection, was indicated by public TCR beta signatures. Overall study results and limits: HLA-C-restricted, CMV-specific TCR beta clonotypes were dominant ex vivo. Carriers of CMV plus the relevant HLA were identified by cumulative public TCR beta family frequency.

One entry per CDR3 protein results from TCRdb running MiXCR on the reads. This sample has about a million distinct CDR3 sequences; around 30% occur once, and the top ten carry roughly 13%. Germline lookup yields CDR1 MNHEY and CDR2 SMNVEV (reference sequence). Germline trimming cut 9 bases from V and 3 bases from J; bases unmatched to any gene: 6. The CDR3 is 13 residues long. The chain joins TRBV27 to TRBJ2-7, with 9 bases that match TRBD1. This specimen was cultured CD8+ T cells from PBMCs, taken from culture after CMV antigen stimulation. The sequence was obtained from a human donor in good health (CMV status not recorded). Some clones in this sample may be carry-over from other donors' samples. CDR3 coding DNA: TGTGCCAGAAAGGGACAGGGTAGCTACGAGCAGTACGTC. As protein: CARKGQGSYEQYV.